The 13 T cell receptor beta chains below were found in one sample sequenced in a study of blood T cell repertoires in COVID-19 (dated by TCRdb to 2020 to 2022). Libraries were made using the immunoSEQ multiplex PCR assay. TCRdb carries this immuneACCESS record with in-frame sequences only. Its versions omit some clonotypes, under half of them owing to an unresolved V gene in the studies checked, with the rest unexplained. Within this sample are 55,000 to 65,000 clones, with approximately 87% of them counted one time only. The ten largest clones add up to 5.5% to 8.5% of the sample. The specimen was peripheral blood. The source of these receptors is a man aged 60 to 75 with active or convalescent COVID-19.

A few counts support this clone. J is TRBJ2-7 and V is TRBV6-6; TRBD2 agrees at 11 bases. Germline loops: CDR1 MNHNY, CDR2 SVGAGI (reference sequence). Trimming at V came to 6 bases and at J to 6 bases, leaving 10 bases not matched to a gene. This CDR3 contains 15 residues. The DNA of the CDR3 is TGTGCCAGCAGGCCCTACGGTAGCGGGAGGGTCGAGCAGTACTTC. Its translation: CASRPYGSGRVEQYF.

The chain employs TRBV2 and TRBJ1-2; perhaps TRBD1 as D (6 bases). Trimming shortened V by 2 bases and J by 5 bases, and 12 bases separated the two germline ends. The CDR3 contains 14 residues. Germline-derived CDR1 and CDR2 are SNHLY and FYNNEI. This CDR3 is CASSELLGAYGYTF. The CDR3 DNA is TGTGCCAGCAGTGAATTATTGGGGGCTTATGGCTACACCTTC. The full variable domain, with the rest looked up from reference TRBV2 and TRBJ1-2, is EPEVTQTPSHQVTQMGQEVILRCVPISNHLYFYWYRQILGQKVEFLVSFYNNEISEKSEIFDDQFSVERPDGSNFTLKIRSTKLEDSAMYFCASSELLGAYGYTFGSGTRLTVV.

V is TRBV15 and J is TRBJ1-2, with 10 bases aligning to TRBD1. CDR1 is LNHNV and CDR2 is YYDKDF in the germline V gene (reference sequence). With 0 bases clipped from V and 0 bases from J, the junction kept 4 bases outside the gene matches. CDR3 length: 17 residues. As DNA, the CDR3 is TGTGCCACCAGCAGAGAAAGGACAGGGGGAGCTAACTATGGCTACACCTTC. As protein: CATSRERTGGANYGYTF. Complete variable domain (other parts from reference TRBV15 and TRBJ1-2): DAMVIQNPRYQVTQFGKPVTLSCSQTLNHNVMYWYQQKSSQAPKLLFHYYDKDFNNEADTPDNFQSRRPNTSFCFLDIRSPGLGDTAMYLCATSRERTGGANYGYTFGSGTRLTVV.

This sequence joins TRBV6-1 and TRBJ1-4; 7 bases map to TRBD1. The germline V gene has CDR1 MNHNS and CDR2 SASEGT. V trimming: 3 bases; J trimming: 1 base; junction bases outside the gene matches: 2. The CDR3 is 15 amino acids. In DNA, the CDR3 is TGTGCCAGCAGTGACAGGGGGAAAACTAATGAAAAACTGTTTTTT. Its translation: CASSDRGKTNEKLFF.

The chain joins TRBV5-6 to TRBJ2-7; 11 nucleotides agree with TRBD2. The CDR3 has 17 amino acids. Germline CDR1 reads SGHDT; CDR2 reads YYEEEE. J was trimmed by 2 bases and V by 1 base; bases with no gene match: 8. The CDR3: CASSLFLAGGYTYEQYF. CDR3 sequence (DNA): TGTGCCAGCAGCTTGTTCCTAGCGGGGGGATATACCTACGAGCAGTACTTC.

This clone has more than one count but fewer than ten. The chain uses TRBV5-8 and TRBJ2-5; the D gene is possibly TRBD2 (6 bases). The CDR3 is 14 amino acids. Germline-derived CDR1 and CDR2 are SGHTS and YDEGEE. V was pared by 6 bases and J by 5 bases, with 17 bases between. In nucleotides, the CDR3 is TGTGCCAGCACCGTGGTGGAGGGACGTGAGACCCAGTACTTC. Residues: CASTVVEGRETQYF.

This clone has just a few counts. The J gene is TRBJ2-7, the V gene TRBV2, with TRBD1 matching over 7 bases. CDR3 length: 13 amino acids. V dropped 5 bases and J dropped 2; count of bases not matched to a gene: 3. Germline V gives CDR1 SNHLY, CDR2 FYNNEI. The CDR3 DNA follows: TGTGCCAGCAGTCGGGGACAGACCTACGAGCAGTACTTC. It is translated as CASSRGQTYEQYF.

The rearrangement joins TRBV7-2 to TRBJ2-4, with 12 bases fitting TRBD1. CDR1 is SGHTA, CDR2 FQGNSA, per germline. J lost 8 bases, V lost 5 bases, and 7 bases had no gene match. There are 15 residues in the CDR3. The chain's CDR3 is CASSQRDRGQDIQYF. The DNA of the CDR3 is TGTGCCAGCAGCCAGAGGGACAGGGGGCAGGACATTCAGTACTTC.

The chain combines TRBV12-3 or TRBV12-4 with TRBJ2-2; a weak D match, TRBD1 (5 bases). Trimming took 6 bases from V and 4 from J, leaving 9 bases between them. There are 13 residues in the CDR3. The CDR3 DNA is TGTGCCAGCAGGGAACAGGTCACCGGGGAGCTGTTTTTT. Amino acid sequence: CASREQVTGELFF.

The chain is built from TRBV29-1 and TRBJ2-3, with 7 nucleotides matching TRBD2. Germline lookup yields CDR1 SQVTM and CDR2 ANQGSEA. V trimming: 5 bases; J trimming: 6 bases; junction bases outside the gene matches: 11. This CDR3 has 14 residues. CDR3 loop: CSVSPGGRGDTQYF. The CDR3 coding sequence is TGCAGCGTTTCACCGGGAGGCCGCGGCGATACGCAGTATTTT.

This chain uses TRBV19 with TRBJ2-6; D possibly corresponds to TRBD1 (6 bases). CDR3 length: 15 residues. The V and J ends lost 4 bases and 2 bases respectively, with 9 bases between them. Germline lookup yields CDR1 LNHDA and CDR2 SQIVND (reference sequence). The CDR3 nucleotides read TGTGCCAGTAGTAGGCCAGGGGCTGGGGCCAACGTCCTGACTTTC. Amino acids: CASSRPGAGANVLTF.

This rearrangement joins TRBV24-1 to TRBJ2-3; the D gene is possibly TRBD2 (6 bases). Germline values: CDR1 KGHDR, CDR2 SFDVKD. This CDR3 contains 17 residues. Trimming shortened V by 3 bases and J by 4 bases, and 19 bases separated the two germline ends. The CDR3 reads CATSDTRGGGAADTQYF. CDR3 DNA: TGTGCCACCAGTGATACCCGAGGCGGAGGGGCAGCAGATACGCAGTATTTT.

The rearrangement joins TRBV12-3 or TRBV12-4 to TRBJ2-7, with D possibly matching TRBD1 (6 bases). This CDR3 is 13 amino acids long. Trimming left V 8 bases short and J 2 bases short, with 13 bases between. DNA for the CDR3: TGTGCCAGCCGCCCGGACAGCCCCTACGAGCAGTACTTC. Translating gives CASRPDSPYEQYF.